The 31 T cell receptor beta chains in this list originate from one sample, sequenced in a study of T-cell reconstitution after alpha-beta-depleted transplantation in children. Using unique molecular identifiers, the investigators prepared the TCRbeta library. TCRdb redid the calling of the PCR reads with MiXCR, one entry per CDR3 protein. The data show approximately 520,000 distinct CDR3 sequences, approximately 10% seen once. The sequences come from PBMCs, mostly from graft donor cells, collected 180 days after TCRalphabeta/CD19-depleted stem cell transplant. These receptors all stem from a female patient aged 2-15 years who had a stem cell transplant for aplastic anemia, so the T cells may come from the graft donor.

There are a few counts of this clonotype. The gene calls are TRBV25-1 and TRBJ1-2, with 9 positions matching TRBD1. Germline loops: CDR1 MGHDK, CDR2 SYGVNS. Trimming removed 1 base from V and 6 bases from J; junction bases left unmatched: 3. The CDR3 is 14 amino acids. This CDR3 is CASSEWDRVDGYTF. CDR3 DNA sequence: TGTGCCAGCAGTGAATGGGACAGGGTAGATGGCTACACCTTC.

The table lists this clonotype with a few counts. V is TRBV4-2 and J is TRBJ2-7; D assignment may be TRBD1 or TRBD2 (6 bases each). The germline V and J ends were trimmed by 2 bases and 4 bases, with 15 bases remaining between them. There are 15 residues in the CDR3. Looked up from germline, CDR1 is LGHNA and CDR2 is YNFKEQ. The CDR3 loop reads CASSQYGGFWYEQYF. CDR3 nucleotides: TGTGCCAGCAGCCAATACGGGGGCTTTTGGTACGAGCAGTACTTC.

In nucleotides, the CDR3 is TGTGCCAGCAGCCCCGGACTAGCGGGCACCCGTCAAGAGCAGTTCTTC. Protein: CASSPGLAGTRQEQFF. V gene TRBV12-3 or TRBV12-4 combines with J gene TRBJ2-1, with 11 bases fitting TRBD2. The CDR3 covers 16 residues. Trimming cost V 6 bases and J 10 bases; bases outside gene matches: 14.

V and J are TRBV7-9 and TRBJ1-4, with a weak D call TRBD1 (6 bases). The CDR3 length is 15 residues. CDR1 and CDR2 from the germline V gene are SEHNR and FQNEAQ (reference sequence). Deletions cut 1 base from V and 5 bases from J, with 11 bases between. CDR3 bases: TGTGCCAGCAGCTTAGTGGACAGCGCAAATGAAAAACTGTTTTTT. The encoded protein is CASSLVDSANEKLFF.

The chain links TRBV11-2 to TRBJ2-7, with 13 bases identical to TRBD2. Germline-derived CDR1 and CDR2 are SGHAT and FQNNGV. CDR3 length: 19 amino acids. V gave up 2 bases and J gave up 4 bases; unmatched junction bases: 14. The CDR3 DNA follows: TGTGCCAGCAGCTTAACTTCCGGGACTAGCGGGGTTAAAGGGTACGAGCAGTACTTC. As protein: CASSLTSGTSGVKGYEQYF.

This clonotype has a handful of counts. V is TRBV25-1 and J is TRBJ2-7; 9 nucleotides match TRBD2. Germline-derived CDR1 and CDR2 are MGHDK and SYGVNS. This CDR3 contains 16 residues. Trimming took 0 bases from V and 6 from J; bases not matched to a gene: 9. CDR3: CASSEYKASGNFEQYF. Written as DNA, the CDR3 is TGTGCCAGCAGTGAATATAAAGCTAGCGGGAATTTCGAGCAGTACTTC.

This clonotype showed up many times. The chain has TRBV20-1 and TRBJ2-2, with 8 bases fitting TRBD1. V lost 7 bases, J lost 6 bases, and 10 bases stayed unmatched. CDR3 size: 14 residues. Germline V gene sequence: CDR1 DFQATT, CDR2 SNEGSKA (reference sequence). CDR3 coding DNA: TGCAGTGTACCGGACAGGGCGAGCGCCGGGGAGCTGTTTTTT. Its protein product is CSVPDRASAGELFF.

CDR3 sequence: CATTSGQGVSQETQYF. The CDR3 bases are TGTGCCACGACTAGCGGGCAGGGAGTATCACAAGAGACCCAGTACTTC. The chain couples TRBV7-9 to TRBJ2-5; 10 bases fit TRBD2. V was clipped by 10 bases and J by 2 bases; unmatched bases: 13. The length of the CDR3 is 16 residues. Looked up from germline, CDR1 is SEHNR and CDR2 is FQNEAQ (reference sequence).

This clonotype was detected a few times. V gene TRBV6-5 combines with J gene TRBJ2-1; 7 bases line up with TRBD1. With V trimmed by 4 bases and J by 5 bases, 11 bases remained unmatched. The CDR3 is 16 amino acids. Germline CDR1 is MNHEY and CDR2 is SVGAGI. The CDR3 sequence is CASSSPTGTENNEQFF. Written as DNA, the CDR3 is TGTGCCAGCAGTTCACCAACCGGGACAGAGAACAATGAGCAGTTCTTC.

This clonotype was recorded a few times. J is TRBJ2-7 and V is TRBV5-1, with D perhaps TRBD2 (6 bases). CDR1 SGHRS and CDR2 YFSETQ come from the germline V gene. This CDR3 contains 17 residues. The V gene lost 0 bases and the J gene lost 3 bases, with 19 bases spanning the gap. As DNA, the CDR3 is TGCGCCAGCAGCTTGGGGGATCTGTCGGGAGAACACTACGAGCAGTACGTC. Protein sequence: CASSLGDLSGEHYEQYV.

This clonotype was recorded at least ten times. The chain has TRBV28 and TRBJ2-4, with D tentatively TRBD1 (5 bases). This CDR3 is 17 amino acids long. Per germline, CDR1 MDHEN and CDR2 SYDVKM. The V end lost 4 bases, the J end lost 4 bases, and 20 bases lay between the germline ends. CDR3: CASSSPSQGSSKNIQYF. The CDR3 DNA is TGTGCCAGCAGTTCCCCAAGCCAGGGTTCTTCAAAAAACATTCAGTACTTC.

This clonotype was observed a few times. The chain has TRBV12-3 or TRBV12-4 and TRBJ1-1; 7 nucleotides line up with TRBD1. The CDR3 has 13 residues. J gave up 12 bases and V 3 bases, and 10 bases lay outside the gene matches. CDR3 region: CASSFDRADAPFF. In DNA, the CDR3 is TGTGCCAGCAGTTTCGACAGGGCGGATGCACCTTTCTTT.

The CDR3: CASSLSRGHNEQFF. The CDR3 nucleotides are TGTGCCAGCAGCTTGTCCCGGGGCCACAATGAGCAGTTCTTC. The V call is TRBV5-6, the J call TRBJ2-1; either TRBD1 or TRBD2 may supply D (5 bases each). From germline, CDR1 is SGHDT and CDR2 YYEEEE. V lost 1 base to trimming and J lost 5 bases, with 10 bases between them. The CDR3 covers 14 residues.

The chain couples TRBV7-2 to TRBJ2-7; 8 nucleotides line up with TRBD1. Germline trimming cut 5 bases from V and 5 bases from J; bases unmatched to any gene: 17. This CDR3 is 17 amino acids long. The V gene's germline CDR1 is SGHTA and CDR2 FQGNSA. The CDR3 DNA reads TGTGCCAGCAGCGAACAAAAAGGACAGGACAGGGTCAACGAGCAGTACTTC. Encoded protein: CASSEQKGQDRVNEQYF.

The chain has TRBV4-3 and TRBJ2-1; maybe TRBD2 (5 bases). The CDR3 has 14 residues. Germline values: CDR1 LGHNA, CDR2 YSLEER. V was trimmed by 3 bases and J by 10 bases, leaving 16 bases between them. CDR3 coding DNA: TGCGCCAGCAGCCACCGGACTGCCTCAAGAGAGCAGTTCTTC. The encoded protein is CASSHRTASREQFF.

This clonotype has more than one count but fewer than ten. The CDR3 loop reads CASSLWENQPQHF. For the CDR3, the DNA is TGTGCCAGCAGTTTATGGGAAAATCAGCCCCAGCATTTT. V usage is TRBV12-3 or TRBV12-4 and J usage is TRBJ1-5; D unresolved. The CDR3 is 13 residues long. V dropped 2 bases and J dropped 4 bases, with 6 bases sitting between them.

This clonotype came up a few times. V usage is TRBV12-3 or TRBV12-4 and J usage is TRBJ2-3, with D hard to call. The CDR3 sequence is 15 residues long. V shed 8 bases and J shed 4 bases, with 19 bases lying between them. CDR3 protein: CASVMIGLGADTQYF. In DNA, the CDR3 is TGTGCCAGCGTGATGATCGGTTTGGGCGCAGATACGCAGTATTTT.

The chain combines TRBV4-2 with TRBJ2-1, with D hard to call. V was clipped by 2 bases and J by 7 bases, with 15 bases between them. The CDR3 has 15 residues. Germline CDR1 is LGHNA and CDR2 is YNFKEQ. CDR3 sequence (DNA): TGTGCCAGCAGCCAACCAAAATTCAGAGGAAATGAGCAGTTCTTC. Translating gives CASSQPKFRGNEQFF.

This clonotype was recorded at least ten times. V gene TRBV20-1 combines with J gene TRBJ2-5, with 7 bases that match TRBD2. The trim removed 3 bases at V and 2 bases at J, leaving 9 bases unmatched. This CDR3 has 15 residues. In germline, CDR1 is DFQATT, CDR2 SNEGSKA (reference sequence). The CDR3 region has the DNA TGCAGTGCTAGTCAACCTTTAGCGGGTCAAGAGACCCAGTACTTC. Protein sequence: CSASQPLAGQETQYF.

The sample holds a few counts of this clonotype. The chain carries TRBV20-1 and TRBJ2-2; 8 bases are a match to TRBD2. CDR1 and CDR2 (germline): DFQATT, SNEGSKA (reference sequence). The CDR3 has 18 residues. The V segment lost 1 base and the J segment 4 bases; nucleotides outside the gene matches: 14. The CDR3 region is CSARAGGAGVRGTGELFF. CDR3 in DNA: TGCAGTGCTAGAGCCGGGGGAGCGGGAGTACGGGGCACCGGGGAGCTGTTTTTT.

This clonotype has just a few counts. The chain links TRBV7-3 to TRBJ1-1; D gene unclear. Looked up from germline, CDR1 is SGHTA and CDR2 is FQGTGA. The length of the CDR3 is 14 residues. The germline V and J ends were trimmed by 5 bases and 1 base, with 11 bases remaining between them. In nucleotides, the CDR3 is TGTGCCAGCAGCCCCACGGGTACGAACACTGAAGCTTTCTTT. Residues: CASSPTGTNTEAFF.

The table lists this clonotype with many counts. This sequence joins TRBV4-3 and TRBJ1-4; unclear D gene. V was shortened by 0 bases and J by 4 bases, with 9 bases between the two germline ends. Germline V gives CDR1 LGHNA, CDR2 YSLEER. CDR3 length equals 15 residues. The CDR3 sequence is CASSQDRVSNEKLFF. The CDR3 nucleotides read TGCGCCAGCAGCCAAGATCGCGTCAGTAATGAAAAACTGTTTTTT.

This clonotype was recorded a few times. V usage is TRBV28 and J usage is TRBJ2-7; no definite D call. V was clipped by 2 bases and J by 4 bases, with 9 bases between them. The CDR3 is made up of 13 amino acids. Germline-derived CDR1 and CDR2 are MDHEN and SYDVKM. The CDR3 region is CASSLVSRYEQYF. CDR3 nucleotide sequence: TGTGCCAGCAGTTTAGTTAGTAGGTACGAGCAGTACTTC.

This clonotype has a handful of counts. V usage is TRBV7-8 and J usage is TRBJ2-1, with D tentatively TRBD2 (5 bases). The germline V gene encodes CDR1 SGHVS and CDR2 FQNEAQ. The CDR3 consists of 17 residues. The germline V and J ends were trimmed by 2 bases and 2 bases, with 16 bases remaining between them. The CDR3 DNA follows: TGTGCCAGCAGCTTATTCGCAGCGGTTTCCCCCTACAATGAGCAGTTCTTC. The encoded protein is CASSLFAAVSPYNEQFF. The whole variable domain, remainder taken from reference TRBV7-8 and TRBJ2-1, is GAGVSQSPRYKVAKRGQDVALRCDPISGHVSLFWYQQALGQGPEFLTYFQNEAQLDKSGLPSDRFFAERPEGSVSTLKIQRTQQEDSAVYLCASSLFAAVSPYNEQFFGPGTRLTVL.

This clonotype has a handful of counts. The genes are TRBV12-3 or TRBV12-4 and TRBJ1-2; 9 bases align to TRBD1. The CDR3 is made up of 15 amino acids. J gave up 4 bases and V 6 bases, and 9 bases lay outside the gene matches. CDR3 region: CASRPGQGEVYGYTF. In DNA form, the CDR3 reads TGTGCCAGCAGACCGGGACAGGGAGAAGTCTATGGCTACACCTTC.

This clonotype was detected only a few times. The V and J genes are TRBV11-3 and TRBJ2-7; tentatively, D is TRBD1 (6 bases). Germline CDR1 reads SGHNT; CDR2 reads YENEEA. V dropped 5 bases and J dropped 4 bases, with 15 bases sitting between them. This CDR3 has 14 amino acids. Here the CDR3 DNA reads TGTGCCAGCAGCCTAGGCGGACAGATGTACGAGCAGTACGTC. Translating it yields CASSLGGQMYEQYV.

The CDR3 coding sequence is TGTGCCAGCAGCTTAGTTAGAAACAATGAGCAGTTCTTC. Translation gives CASSLVRNNEQFF. The rearrangement joins TRBV7-2 to TRBJ2-1; no definite D call. This CDR3 is 13 amino acids long. Germline assignment: CDR1 SGHTA and CDR2 FQGNSA. V was trimmed by 1 base and J by 5 bases, leaving 6 bases between them.

The rearrangement joins TRBV7-8 to TRBJ2-3; tentatively, D is TRBD1 (6 bases). The V gene lost 6 bases and the J gene lost 1 base, with 17 bases spanning the gap. CDR1 and CDR2 (germline): SGHVS, FQNEAQ. The CDR3 extends over 16 amino acids. CDR3: CASSRNRVDGTDTQYF. The DNA of the CDR3 is TGTGCCAGCAGTCGGAACAGGGTAGACGGCACAGATACGCAGTATTTT.

The chain is built from TRBV18 and TRBJ2-7; D may be TRBD2 (6 bases). Per the germline V gene, CDR1 is KGHSH and CDR2 is LQKENI. The CDR3 runs 14 residues. V lost 2 bases and J lost 0, with 8 bases in between. CDR3 DNA sequence: TGTGCCAGCTCACCAAGGGACTTCTCCTACGAGCAGTACGTC. Protein sequence: CASSPRDFSYEQYV.

CDR3 protein: CAWSWGQGAFNEQYF. The CDR3 DNA reads as TGTGCCTGGAGTTGGGGCCAGGGGGCTTTCAACGAGCAGTACTTC. The chain has TRBV30 and TRBJ2-7; 8 bases fit TRBD1. Germline V gene lookup returns CDR1 GTSNPN and CDR2 SVGIG (reference sequence). CDR3 length: 15 amino acids. The junction had 11 bases not matched to a gene; V was cut back by 2 bases and J by 5 bases. Drawing the rest from reference TRBV30 and TRBJ2-7, the complete variable domain is SQTIHQWPATLVQPVGSPLSLECTVEGTSNPNLYWYRQAAGRGLQLLFYSVGIGQISSEVPQNLSASRPQDRQFILSSKKLLLSDSGFYLCAWSWGQGAFNEQYFGPGTRLTVT.

The chain joins TRBV7-2 to TRBJ2-1, with 7 bases lining up with TRBD2. V dropped 5 bases and J dropped 8; count of bases not matched to a gene: 12. Germline loops: CDR1 SGHTA, CDR2 FQGNSA. The CDR3 has 15 amino acids. In nucleotides, the CDR3 is TGTGCCAGCAGCCCCCTGGGGAGGGGTATGGATGAGCAGTTCTTC. It is translated as CASSPLGRGMDEQFF.